The source of this T cell receptor beta chain is a study of T cells in women clearing cervical HPV infection (dated by TCRdb to the late 2010s). Context from the whole study: The cases were approximately 25 women with histologically confirmed HPV16-related CIN3 or worse, and 2 of these cases were invasive cancers. As quality controls, five blinded duplicates were added to each group, bringing the total to approximately 60 samples made up of approximately 50 participants and 10 or so replicates. Median age was about 35 years in cases versus approximately 37 in controls, and baseline characteristics did not differ significantly. Case blood was taken at the visit when the lesion was first identified, whereas control blood was taken when infection was no longer detected. In the parent cohort, around 9,500 women aged 18 or older were enrolled in Guanacaste, Costa Rica, during about 1992 to 1994 and were followed for roughly 7 years. Cases and controls were matched on age within five years and on year of sample collection. HLA typing was available for only a few women, so HLA type could not be excluded as a confounder. Among cases, blood sampling occurred a median of about 150 days after lesion detection, with an interquartile range of roughly 85 to 200 days. Controls were some 26 women whose single incident HPV16 infection cleared within 12 months without precancer or cancer developing. An exploratory proof-of-principle case-control study, nested within the Guanacaste HPV Natural History Study in Costa Rica, was conducted to compare TCR repertoires across cervical HPV16 outcomes.

Every participant had a single incident cervical HPV16 infection, and women with prevalent HPV16 infections were excluded. Cervical HPV DNA was detected with MY09/MY11 PCR, and genotyping was done by dot-blot hybridization. Fifteen mL of heparinized blood were centrifuged, and the buffy coat was split into aliquots, frozen at -30 degrees C, and then kept at -80 degrees C. QIAGEN kits were used to extract genomic DNA from the buffy coat specimens. TCR beta CDR3 regions were amplified by multiplex PCR using the immunoSEQ assay from an average of 1200 ng genomic DNA per sample. The assay corrected primer bias using a complete synthetic TCR repertoire to establish an amplification baseline. Amplicons were sequenced on the Illumina platform. In the source study's methods: Error correction of the sequences involved clustering with frequency ratios plus a modified nearest-neighbor algorithm, after which the sequences were analyzed in the immunoSEQ Analyzer using IMGT gene definitions. At each rarefaction depth, TCR richness and evenness were averaged over 20 rarefaction repeats, and samples with fewer sequences than the depth were excluded. V, D and J gene relative abundances were compared between groups with Wilcoxon rank sum tests, applying FDR correction. For the blinded duplicates, the intraclass correlation was 95% to 96% for TCR richness and averaged 76.4% across about 67 gene segments. Not all clones reach the TCRdb copy of this immuneACCESS table, which keeps in-frame sequences only. Checked studies attribute under half of the gap to unresolved V genes and leave the rest unexplained. V and J calls plus clone size are reproduced from that table; the DNA served to infer D and trimming. The sample table holds tens of thousands of clones. Roughly 36% of the sample belongs to the ten largest clones.

Of note for this clone: Its antigen is currently not known. The CDR3 extends 3 residues past the end of the read, so its final part is completed from the germline J gene.

The germline V gene supplies CDR1 KGHSH and CDR2 LQKENI. The CDR3 numbers 13 residues from cysteine through phenylalanine. The 30 bases shown cover part of the CDR3, and their frame starts at base 1. Study-wide conclusions, independent of this receptor: TCR repertoire richness was significantly higher in CIN3+ cases than in controls across sequencing depths, while evenness did not differ. Because T-cell numbers per sample were unknown, differences in richness could reflect varying T-cell content rather than repertoire biology. TRBV6-7 relative abundance was lower in cases than in controls (roughly 0.11% versus 0.16%; Bonferroni P = 0.0008). The cross-sectional design could not show whether associations preceded infection or resulted from it; effector/memory subsets and HPV-specific T cells were not isolated. By combining richness with V gene abundances, random forest classifiers separated cases from controls with an estimated AUC of about 0.82.

Input material: blood buffy coat. Recombination connected TRBV18 to TRBJ2-3, and possibly TRBD1, on 5 matching bases. The sequence came from a woman between 18 and 70 years old with a cervical HPV16 infection that either progressed to CIN3+ or cleared (not recorded which). The CDR3 region reads CASSPRQQETQYF. CDR3 DNA (partial): TGTGCCAGCTCACCACGACAGCAAGAGACG.